This entry features one T cell receptor (beta chain) sequence. As yet, its antigen is unknown. A single record per CDR3 protein comes from TCRdb applying MiXCR to the RT-PCR reads. The sample shows almost 250,000 distinct CDR3 sequences, more than 9% of them seen only once. These data come from a study of response to subunit inactivated influenza vaccine. Study observations and caveats: Authors suggested each seasonal flu vaccination may recruit only limited numbers of new T cells.

The TCR sequence derives from a man over 45 who received an inactivated influenza vaccine. Here the sequenced sample was non-naive T cells sorted from PBMCs, taken roughly 2 weeks before vaccination.

CDR3 bases: TGTGCCAGCAGACCCCCCCGCGGGGTATACACTGAAGCTTTCTTT. The encoded protein is CASRPPRGVYTEAFF. The chain links TRBV28 to TRBJ1-1; no clear D. V gave up 6 bases and J gave up 3 bases, with 17 bases separating them. Germline V gene sequence: CDR1 MDHEN, CDR2 SYDVKM. The CDR3 has 15 amino acids.